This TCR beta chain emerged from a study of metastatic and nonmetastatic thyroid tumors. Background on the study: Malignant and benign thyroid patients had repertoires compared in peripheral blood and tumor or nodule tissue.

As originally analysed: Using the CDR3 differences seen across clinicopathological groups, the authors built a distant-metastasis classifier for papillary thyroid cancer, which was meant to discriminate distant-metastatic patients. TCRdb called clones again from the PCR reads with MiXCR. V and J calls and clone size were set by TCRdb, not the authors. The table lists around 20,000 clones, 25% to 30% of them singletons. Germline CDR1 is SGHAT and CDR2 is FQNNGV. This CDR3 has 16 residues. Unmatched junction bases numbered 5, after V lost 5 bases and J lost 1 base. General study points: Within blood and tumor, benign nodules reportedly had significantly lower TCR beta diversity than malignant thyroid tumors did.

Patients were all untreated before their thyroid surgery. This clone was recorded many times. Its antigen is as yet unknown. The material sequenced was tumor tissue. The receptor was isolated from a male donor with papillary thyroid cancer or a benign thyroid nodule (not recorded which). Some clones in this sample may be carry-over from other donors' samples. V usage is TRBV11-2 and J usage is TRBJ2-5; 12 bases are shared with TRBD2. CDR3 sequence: CASSRELAGGQETQYF. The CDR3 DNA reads TGTGCCAGCAGCAGAGAACTAGCGGGAGGCCAAGAGACCCAGTACTTC.